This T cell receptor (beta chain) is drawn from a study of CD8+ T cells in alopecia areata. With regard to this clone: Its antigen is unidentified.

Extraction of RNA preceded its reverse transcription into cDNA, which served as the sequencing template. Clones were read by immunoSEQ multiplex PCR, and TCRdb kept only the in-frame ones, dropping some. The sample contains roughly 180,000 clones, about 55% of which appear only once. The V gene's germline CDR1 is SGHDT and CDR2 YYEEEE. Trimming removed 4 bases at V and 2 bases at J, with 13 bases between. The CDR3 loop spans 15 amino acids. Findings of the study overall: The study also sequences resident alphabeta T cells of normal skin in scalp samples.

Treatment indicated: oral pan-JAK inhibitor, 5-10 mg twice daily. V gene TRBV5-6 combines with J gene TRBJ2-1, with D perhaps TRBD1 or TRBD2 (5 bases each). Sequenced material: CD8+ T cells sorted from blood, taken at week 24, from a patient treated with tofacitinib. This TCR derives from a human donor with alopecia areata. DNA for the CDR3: TGTGCCAGCAGCCCGGGGACGGCTACCTACAATGAGCAGTTCTTC. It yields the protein CASSPGTATYNEQFF.